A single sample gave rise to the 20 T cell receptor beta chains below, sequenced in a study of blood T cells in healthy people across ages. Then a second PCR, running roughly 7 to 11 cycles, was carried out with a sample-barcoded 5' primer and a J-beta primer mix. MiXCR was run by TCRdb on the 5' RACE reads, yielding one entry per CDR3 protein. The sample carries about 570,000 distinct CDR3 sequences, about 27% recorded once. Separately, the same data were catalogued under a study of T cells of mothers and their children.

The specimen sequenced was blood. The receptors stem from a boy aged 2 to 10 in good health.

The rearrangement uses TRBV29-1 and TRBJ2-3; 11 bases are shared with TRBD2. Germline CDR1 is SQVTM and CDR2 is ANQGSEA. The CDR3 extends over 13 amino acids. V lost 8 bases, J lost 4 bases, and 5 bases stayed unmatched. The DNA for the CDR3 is TGCAGCCTTAGCGGGAGGGTCGCAGATACGCAGTATTTT. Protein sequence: CSLSGRVADTQYF.

CDR3 sequence: CASSDRPGLNNEQFF. CDR3 sequence (DNA): TGTGCCAGCAGTGACCGACCGGGACTCAACAATGAGCAGTTCTTC. The chain uses TRBV6-1 and TRBJ2-1, with D tentatively TRBD2 (6 bases). CDR3 length equals 15 residues. V was pared by 3 bases and J by 5 bases, with 14 bases between. The germline CDR1 and CDR2 sequences are MNHNS and SASEGT.

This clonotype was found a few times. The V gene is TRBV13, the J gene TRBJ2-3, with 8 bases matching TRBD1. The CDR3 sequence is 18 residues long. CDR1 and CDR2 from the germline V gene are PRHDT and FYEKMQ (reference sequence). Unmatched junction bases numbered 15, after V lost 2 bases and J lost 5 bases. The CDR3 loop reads CASSLTLVGQGARDTQYF. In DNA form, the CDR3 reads TGTGCCAGCAGCTTAACCCTCGTAGGGCAGGGGGCGAGAGATACGCAGTATTTT.

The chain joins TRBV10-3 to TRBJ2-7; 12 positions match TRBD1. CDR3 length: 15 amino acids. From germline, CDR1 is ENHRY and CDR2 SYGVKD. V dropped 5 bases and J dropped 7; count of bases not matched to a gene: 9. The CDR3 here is CAISPLGDRGQEQYF. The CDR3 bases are TGTGCCATCAGTCCTTTAGGGGACAGGGGGCAGGAGCAGTACTTC.

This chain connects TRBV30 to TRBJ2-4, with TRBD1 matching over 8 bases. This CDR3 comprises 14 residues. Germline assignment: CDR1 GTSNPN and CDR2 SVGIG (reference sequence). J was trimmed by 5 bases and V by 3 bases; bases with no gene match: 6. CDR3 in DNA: TGTGCCTGGAGCGGGGAGGACAGGGAAAACATTCAGTACTTC. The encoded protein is CAWSGEDRENIQYF.

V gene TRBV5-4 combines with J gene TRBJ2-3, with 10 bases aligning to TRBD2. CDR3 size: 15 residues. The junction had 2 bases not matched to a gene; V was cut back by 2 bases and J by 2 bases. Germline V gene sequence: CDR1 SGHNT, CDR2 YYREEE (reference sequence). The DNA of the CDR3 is TGTGCCAGCAGCTTAACTAGCGGGACCACAGATACGCAGTATTTT. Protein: CASSLTSGTTDTQYF.

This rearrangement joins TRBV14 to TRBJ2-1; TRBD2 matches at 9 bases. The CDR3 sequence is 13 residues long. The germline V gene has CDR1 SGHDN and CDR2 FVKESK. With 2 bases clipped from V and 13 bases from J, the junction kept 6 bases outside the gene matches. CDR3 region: CASSQQSGTSQFF. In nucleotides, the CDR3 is TGTGCCAGCAGCCAACAATCCGGGACTAGCCAGTTCTTC.

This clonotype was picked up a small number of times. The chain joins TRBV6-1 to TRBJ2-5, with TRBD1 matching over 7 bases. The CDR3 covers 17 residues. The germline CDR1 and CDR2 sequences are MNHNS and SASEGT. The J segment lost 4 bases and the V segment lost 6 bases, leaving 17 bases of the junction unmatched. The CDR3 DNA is TGTGCCAGCAGAAAAGGGGCGACGGACAGGTGGGGAGAGACCCAGTACTTC. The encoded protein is CASRKGATDRWGETQYF.

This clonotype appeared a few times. The CDR3 reads CASSYSGASETQYF. The CDR3 DNA is TGTGCCAGCAGTTACAGTGGGGCCAGTGAGACCCAGTACTTC. The chain has TRBV6-6 and TRBJ2-5, with a weak D call TRBD1 (5 bases). The CDR3 length is 14 residues. Trimming stripped 2 bases from V and 5 bases from J, with 12 bases between. Germline V gives CDR1 MNHNY, CDR2 SVGAGI (reference sequence).

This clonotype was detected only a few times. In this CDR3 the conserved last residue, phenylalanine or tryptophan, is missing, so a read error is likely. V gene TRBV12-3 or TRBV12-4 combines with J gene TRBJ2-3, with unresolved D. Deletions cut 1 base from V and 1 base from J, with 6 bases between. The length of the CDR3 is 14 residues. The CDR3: CASSLGLRTDTQYL. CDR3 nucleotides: TGTGCCAGCAGTTTAGGGCTACGCACAGATACGCAGTATTTG.

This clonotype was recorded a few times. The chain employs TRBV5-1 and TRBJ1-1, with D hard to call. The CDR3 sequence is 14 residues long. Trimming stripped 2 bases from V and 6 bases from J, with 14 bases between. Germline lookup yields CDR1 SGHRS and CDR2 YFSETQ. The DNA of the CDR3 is TGCGCCAGCAGCTTAGAAGGGAGGTCTGCTGAAGCTTTCTTT. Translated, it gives CASSLEGRSAEAFF.

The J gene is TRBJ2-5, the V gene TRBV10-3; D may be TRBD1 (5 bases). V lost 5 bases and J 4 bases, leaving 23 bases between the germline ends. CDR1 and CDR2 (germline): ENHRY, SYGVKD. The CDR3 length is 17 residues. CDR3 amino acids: CAISSATSSGIRETQYF. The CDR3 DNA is TGTGCCATCAGTTCCGCCACTTCTTCAGGGATTCGAGAGACCCAGTACTTC.

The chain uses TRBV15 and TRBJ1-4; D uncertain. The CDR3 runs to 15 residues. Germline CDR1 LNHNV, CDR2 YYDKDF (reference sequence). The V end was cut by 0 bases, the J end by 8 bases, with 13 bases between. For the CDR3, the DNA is TGTGCCACCAGCAGAGATTTGGGCTACGAGGAAAAACTGTTTTTT. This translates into CATSRDLGYEEKLFF. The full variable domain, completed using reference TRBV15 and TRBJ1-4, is DAMVIQNPRYQVTQFGKPVTLSCSQTLNHNVMYWYQQKSSQAPKLLFHYYDKDFNNEADTPDNFQSRRPNTSFCFLDIRSPGLGDTAMYLCATSRDLGYEEKLFFGSGTQLSVL.

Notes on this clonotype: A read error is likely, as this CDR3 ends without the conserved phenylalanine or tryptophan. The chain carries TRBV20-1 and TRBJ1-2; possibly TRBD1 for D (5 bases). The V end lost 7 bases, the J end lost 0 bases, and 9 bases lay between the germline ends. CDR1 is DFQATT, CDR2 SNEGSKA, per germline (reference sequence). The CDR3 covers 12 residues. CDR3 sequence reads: CSGPTANYGYTL. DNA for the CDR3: TGCAGTGGACCGACAGCTAACTATGGCTACACCCTC.

DNA of the CDR3: TGTGCCAGCAGCGTAGAAGGTCGGTGGGAGACCCAGTACTTC. The encoded protein is CASSVEGRWETQYF. The rearrangement links TRBV9 to TRBJ2-5; D call uncertain. Deletions cut 0 bases from V and 5 bases from J, with 11 bases between. Germline V gene data show CDR1 as SGDLS and CDR2 as YYNGEE. The CDR3 is 14 residues long.

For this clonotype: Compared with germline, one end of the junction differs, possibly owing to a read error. The CDR3 DNA reads TGTGCCACCAGTGATGCTAACCGGGACAGTCGTCAGCCTCAGCATTTT. Its translation: CATSDANRDSRQPQHF. The rearrangement uses TRBV24-1 and TRBJ1-5, with 7 bases aligning to TRBD1. Germline CDR1 KGHDR, CDR2 SFDVKD. The CDR3 length is 16 residues.

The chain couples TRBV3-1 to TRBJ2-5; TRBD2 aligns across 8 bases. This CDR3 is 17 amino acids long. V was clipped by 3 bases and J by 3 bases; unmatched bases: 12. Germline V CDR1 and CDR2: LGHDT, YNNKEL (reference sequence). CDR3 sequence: CASSQFSGLAQKETQYF. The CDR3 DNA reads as TGTGCCAGCAGCCAGTTTTCAGGACTAGCCCAGAAAGAGACCCAGTACTTC.

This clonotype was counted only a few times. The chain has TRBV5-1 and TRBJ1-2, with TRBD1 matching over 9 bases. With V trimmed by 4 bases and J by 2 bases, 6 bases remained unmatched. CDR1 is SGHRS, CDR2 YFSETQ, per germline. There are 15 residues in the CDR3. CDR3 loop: CASSVGTGKNYGYTF. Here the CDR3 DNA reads TGCGCCAGCAGCGTCGGGACAGGGAAAAACTATGGCTACACCTTC.

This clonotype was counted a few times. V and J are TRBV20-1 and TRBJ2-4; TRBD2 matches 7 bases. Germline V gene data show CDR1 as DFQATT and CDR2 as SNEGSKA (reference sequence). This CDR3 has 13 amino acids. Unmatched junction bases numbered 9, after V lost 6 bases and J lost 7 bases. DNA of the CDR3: TGCAGTGCCCTACGGACTAGTTCTAACATTCAGTACTTC. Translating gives CSALRTSSNIQYF.

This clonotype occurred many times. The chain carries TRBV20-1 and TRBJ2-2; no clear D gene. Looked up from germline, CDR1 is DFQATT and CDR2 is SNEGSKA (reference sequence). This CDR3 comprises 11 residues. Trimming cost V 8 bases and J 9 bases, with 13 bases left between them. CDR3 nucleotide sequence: TGCAGTACCTCACCCTTACGGGAGCTGTTTTTT. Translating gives CSTSPLRELFF.